The clone carrying this T cell receptor beta chain showed up just a few times. The antigen is undetermined. Germline values: CDR1 SGHDT, CDR2 YYEEEE. With 4 bases removed from V and 1 base from J, the gap between germline ends came to 4 bases. The CDR3 extends over 12 amino acids. The table came from immunoSEQ multiplex PCR; TCRdb's copy has only in-frame clones and leaves some out. The table shows approximately 50,000 clones, with around 52% occurring only once. This sample was taken from a study of cytotoxic CD8 clonotypes in ibrutinib-treated CLL. Study-level results: In comparison with age-matched healthy donors, baseline clonality was higher and tracked circulating CD8+ T-cell counts. Whereas clonality rose at ibrutinib response, it declined toward baseline at progression.

This specimen consisted of PBMCs, obtained at disease progression, from a patient treated with ibrutinib. The rearrangement joins TRBV5-6 to TRBJ2-3; no firm D call. The TCR sequence derives from a human donor with chronic lymphocytic leukemia. As DNA, the CDR3 is TGTGCCAGCAGCGGGGGCACAGATACGCAGTATTTT. Translating gives CASSGGTDTQYF.